This is a list of T cell receptor beta chains from one sample in a study of cytomegalovirus exposure and HLA in healthy donors. The protocol was immunoSEQ multiplex PCR, while the TCRdb copy is restricted to in-frame clones and leaves out a portion. Of some 110,000 clones in the sample, around two thirds are singletons; the top ten hold roughly 9.8%. The sample consisted of PBMCs. These receptors were collected from a woman between 40 and 55 years old in good health and CMV-seropositive. CDR3s include the opening cysteine and the closing phenylalanine or tryptophan. D genes are given only for firm matches. Clone size is not always given. Where it is, it says once, few, many or a class for expanded clones.

>NA|TRBJ1-1|NA|TRBV7-9
TGTGCCAGCAGCTTACAGGGGAGAAACACTGAAGCTTTCTTT
CASSLQGRNTEAFF
>NA|TRBJ1-5|TRBD1|TRBV11-2
TGTGCCAGCAGCCTAAGGACAGGGGGACCCAATCAGCCCCAGCATTTT
CASSLRTGGPNQPQHF
>NA|TRBJ2-3|NA|TRBV28
TGTGCCAGCAGTTTGGCGGGCACAGATACGCAGTATTTT
CASSLAGTDTQYF
>NA|TRBJ2-2|NA|TRBV28
TGTGCCAGCAGTCCTACAGGGAGTTGGAAGCAGAACACCGGGGAGCTGTTTTTT
CASSPTGSWKQNTGELFF
>NA|TRBJ2-7|TRBD1|TRBV27
TGTGCCAGCAGGAGAGGGACAGTCTTCTACGAGCAGTACTTC
CASRRGTVFYEQYF
>few|TRBJ1-2|NA|TRBV7-2
TGTGCCAGCAGCTCCCAATACAGGGATAACTATGGCTACACCTTC
CASSSQYRDNYGYTF
>NA|TRBJ1-4|NA|TRBV28
TGTGCCAGCAGTCAGACTGAACAGGGTTTGAGGGAAAAACTGTTTTTT
CASSQTEQGLREKLFF
>once|TRBJ2-5|TRBD1|TRBV12-5
TGTGCTAGTGGTTTGGCAGGGGGCGGTGAGACCCAGTACTTC
CASGLAGGGETQYF
>NA|TRBJ1-1|NA|TRBV19
TGTGCCAGTAGTAGGACACCGGGACTAGGGGCTTTCTTT
CASSRTPGLGAFF
>NA|TRBJ1-5|TRBD1|TRBV9
TGTGCCAGCAGCCCAGGACAGGGGGGCAATCAGCCCCAGCATTTT
CASSPGQGGNQPQHF
>NA|TRBJ2-1|TRBD2|TRBV18
TGTGCCAGCTCACCAAACGGACTAGCTGGTGAGCAGTTCTTC
CASSPNGLAGEQFF
>NA|TRBJ1-2|NA|TRBV2
TGTGCCAGCAGTGTAATTCCAATTAAGGGGGGCTACACCTTC
CASSVIPIKGGYTF
>NA|TRBJ2-7|TRBD2|TRBV5-1
TGCGCCAGCAACTTAGCGGGAGGGGACGAGCAGTACTTC
CASNLAGGDEQYF
>NA|TRBJ1-1|NA|TRBV7-6
TGTGCCAGCAGCTTAGCGACGGTGGAGGAGGGGACTGAAGCTTTCTTT
CASSLATVEEGTEAFF
>NA|TRBJ2-7|NA|TRBV5-1
TGCGCCAGCCGCCTTGGTGCAGGGAACTTACCCTACGAGCAGTACTTC
CASRLGAGNLPYEQYF
>NA|TRBJ2-3|NA|TRBV5-1
TGCGCCAGCAGCCGCATAGGGGCCCTCACAGATACGCAGTATTTT
CASSRIGALTDTQYF
>NA|TRBJ2-1|TRBD2|TRBV6-4
TGTGCCAGCAGTGAGGGGGGGGAGAGGCACAATGAGCAGTTCTTC
CASSEGGERHNEQFF
>NA|TRBJ1-5|NA|TRBV9
TGTGCCAGCAGCAAAGGGGGTAATCAGCCCCAGCATTTT
CASSKGGNQPQHF
>NA|TRBJ1-5|TRBD1|TRBV6-5
TGTGCCAGCAAGGGGGCCCGCAATCAGCCCCAGCATTTT
CASKGARNQPQHF
>NA|TRBJ2-7|TRBD1|TRBV7-8
TGTGCCAGCAGCTTTACGGGACAGTATCCCTACGAGCAGTACTTC
CASSFTGQYPYEQYF
>NA|TRBJ2-5|NA|TRBV13
TGTGCCAGCAGCCAGCTTTGGGGGCGCAGTGTGACCCAGTACTTC
CASSQLWGRSVTQYF
>many|TRBJ1-3|NA|TRBV4-1
TGCGCCAGCAGCCAAGTTGGGCTATCTGGAAACACCATATATTTT
CASSQVGLSGNTIYF
>NA|TRBJ2-7|TRBD2|TRBV2
TGTGCCCTTATGGCGGGGGTAGCGGATGAGCAGTACTTC
CALMAGVADEQYF
>NA|TRBJ1-2|NA|TRBV29-1
TGCAGCGTTGATGGTGGGGGGGCCTATGGCTACACCTTC
CSVDGGGAYGYTF
>NA|TRBJ2-2|NA|TRBV7-9
TGTGCCAGCAGCTTCGTAGCGGATAACACCGGGGAGCTGTTTTTT
CASSFVADNTGELFF
>NA|TRBJ2-5|TRBD2|TRBV5-1
TGCGCCAGCAGCTTGGAGGGCGGGAGGTTAGGAGAGACCCAGTACTTC
CASSLEGGRLGETQYF
>few|TRBJ1-2|NA|TRBV19
TGTGCCAGTAGTCGGCGGCACGGGTCTAACTATGGCTACACCTTC
CASSRRHGSNYGYTF
>few|TRBJ2-3|NA|TRBV5-1
TGCGCCAGTCGGCGGATAGCGGACCAAAAAGGCACAGATACGCAGTATTTT
CASRRIADQKGTDTQYF